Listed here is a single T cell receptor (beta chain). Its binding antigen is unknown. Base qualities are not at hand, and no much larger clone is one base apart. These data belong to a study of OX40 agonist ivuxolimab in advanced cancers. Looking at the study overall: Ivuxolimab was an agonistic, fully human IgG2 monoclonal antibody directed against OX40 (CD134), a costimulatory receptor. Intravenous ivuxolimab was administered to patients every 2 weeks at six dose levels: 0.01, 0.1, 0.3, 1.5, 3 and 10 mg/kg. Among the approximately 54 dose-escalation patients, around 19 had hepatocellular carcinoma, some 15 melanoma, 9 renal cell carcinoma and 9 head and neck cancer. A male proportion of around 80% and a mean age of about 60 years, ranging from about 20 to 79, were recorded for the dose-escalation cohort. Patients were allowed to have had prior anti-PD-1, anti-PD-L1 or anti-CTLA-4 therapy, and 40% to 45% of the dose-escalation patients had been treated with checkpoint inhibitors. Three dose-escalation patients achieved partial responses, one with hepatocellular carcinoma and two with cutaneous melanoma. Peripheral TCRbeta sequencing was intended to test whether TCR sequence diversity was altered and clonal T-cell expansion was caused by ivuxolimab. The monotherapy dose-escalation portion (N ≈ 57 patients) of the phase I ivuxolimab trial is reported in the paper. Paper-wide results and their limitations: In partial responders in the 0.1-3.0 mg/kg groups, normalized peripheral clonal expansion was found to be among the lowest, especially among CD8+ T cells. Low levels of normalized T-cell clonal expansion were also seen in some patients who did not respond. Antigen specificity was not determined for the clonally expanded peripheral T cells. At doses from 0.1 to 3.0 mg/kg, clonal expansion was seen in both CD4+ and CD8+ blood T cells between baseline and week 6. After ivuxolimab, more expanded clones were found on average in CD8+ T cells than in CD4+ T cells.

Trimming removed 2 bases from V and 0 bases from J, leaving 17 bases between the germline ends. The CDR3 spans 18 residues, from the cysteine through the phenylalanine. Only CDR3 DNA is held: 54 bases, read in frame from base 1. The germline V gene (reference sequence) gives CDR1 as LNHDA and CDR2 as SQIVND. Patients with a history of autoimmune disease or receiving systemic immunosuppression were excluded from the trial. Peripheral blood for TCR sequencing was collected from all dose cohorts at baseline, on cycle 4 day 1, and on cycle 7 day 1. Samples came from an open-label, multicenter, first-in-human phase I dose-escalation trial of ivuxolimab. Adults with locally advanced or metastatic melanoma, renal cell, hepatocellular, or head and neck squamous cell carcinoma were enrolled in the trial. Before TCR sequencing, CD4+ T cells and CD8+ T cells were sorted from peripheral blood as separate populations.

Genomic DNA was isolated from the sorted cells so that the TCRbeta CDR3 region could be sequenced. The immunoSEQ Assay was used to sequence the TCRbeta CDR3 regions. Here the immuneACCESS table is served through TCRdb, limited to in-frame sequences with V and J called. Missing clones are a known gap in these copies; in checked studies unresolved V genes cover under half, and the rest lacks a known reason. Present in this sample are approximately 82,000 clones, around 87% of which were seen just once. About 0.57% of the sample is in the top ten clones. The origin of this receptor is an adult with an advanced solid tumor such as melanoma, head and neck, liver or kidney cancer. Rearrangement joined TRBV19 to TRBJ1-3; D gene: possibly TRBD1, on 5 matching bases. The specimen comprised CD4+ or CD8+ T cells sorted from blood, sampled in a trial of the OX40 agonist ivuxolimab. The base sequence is TGTGCCAGTAGTATACGTCTCGGCGACAGACCCTCTGGAAACACCATATATTTT. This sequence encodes CASSIRLGDRPSGNTIYF. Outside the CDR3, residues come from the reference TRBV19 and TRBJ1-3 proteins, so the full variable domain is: DGGITQSPKYLFRKEGQNVTLSCEQNLNHDAMYWYRQDPGQGLRLIYYSQIVNDFQKGDIAEGYSVSREKKESFPLTVTSAQKNPTAFYLCASSIRLGDRPSGNTIYFGEGSWLTVV.